This T cell receptor (beta chain) was sequenced in a study of control samples from healthy donors and cancer patients. This table comes from immunoSEQ multiplex PCR, and its TCRdb copy is limited to in-frame clones, with some not included. The sample includes approximately 100,000 clones, roughly 82% of them seen just once. The V end was cut by 2 bases, the J end by 0 bases, with 10 bases between. This CDR3 region has 15 residues. Germline lookup yields CDR1 SGHRS and CDR2 YFSETQ. The sequenced sample was blood. This TCR derives from a man between 60 and 75 years old in good health. The chain uses TRBV5-1 and TRBJ2-3; D gene unclear. The CDR3 DNA follows: TGCGCCAGCAGCTTAGAAGACTCTAGCACAGATACGCAGTATTTT. It yields the protein CASSLEDSSTDTQYF.